These 20 T cell receptor beta chains came from one sample sequenced in a study of OX40 agonist ivuxolimab in advanced cancers. Produced via immunoSEQ multiplex PCR; TCRdb's table is partial and in-frame only. The profile shows tens of thousands of clones, 87% of them singletons. The sequencing used CD4+ or CD8+ T cells sorted from blood, collected in a trial of the OX40 agonist ivuxolimab. Receptors were obtained from an adult with an advanced solid tumor such as melanoma, head and neck, liver or kidney cancer.

This rearrangement joins TRBV28 to TRBJ1-3; D is uncertain. CDR1 is MDHEN and CDR2 is SYDVKM in the germline V gene. This CDR3 has 14 amino acids. Trimming pared 8 bases from V and 4 bases from J, leaving 15 bases between. CDR3 residues: CASRLSGGGNTIYF. Written as DNA, the CDR3 is TGTGCCAGCCGGCTATCGGGAGGCGGAAACACCATATATTTT.

This clone has a handful of counts. The chain uses TRBV6-1 and TRBJ2-3; TRBD1 is a possible D gene (5 bases). From germline, CDR1 is MNHNS and CDR2 SASEGT. This CDR3 has 14 amino acids. V was trimmed by 1 base and J by 4 bases, leaving 9 bases between them. In DNA, the CDR3 is TGTGCCAGCAGTGAAGGGGGCGGCCCAGATACGCAGTATTTT. Translation gives CASSEGGGPDTQYF.

The chain joins TRBV7-9 to TRBJ1-2; 10 bases are a match to TRBD1. The V gene's germline CDR1 is SEHNR and CDR2 FQNEAQ (reference sequence). The V and J ends lost 1 base and 7 bases, in that order; junction bases with no gene match: 9. CDR3 length: 16 residues. The CDR3 bases are TGTGCCAGCAGCTTAGGAGCCGGACAGGGGGGAATTGGCTACACCTTC. Translated, it gives CASSLGAGQGGIGYTF.

This clone has just one count. The rearrangement joins TRBV29-1 to TRBJ2-5, with D perhaps matching TRBD1 (5 bases). Germline lookup yields CDR1 SQVTM and CDR2 ANQGSEA. This CDR3 contains 13 residues. Trimming took 3 bases from V and 2 from J, leaving 10 bases between them. CDR3 protein: CSVEGLIQETQYF. The CDR3 DNA reads TGCAGCGTTGAGGGGCTCATTCAAGAGACCCAGTACTTC.

The chain uses TRBV27 and TRBJ2-3; D remains unclear. CDR1 and CDR2 (germline): MNHEY, SMNVEV (reference sequence). With 5 bases removed from V and 1 base from J, the gap between germline ends came to 7 bases. The CDR3 spans 13 residues. The CDR3 bases are TGTGCCAGCAGTGTGCCCGGCACAGATACGCAGTATTTT. Its translation is CASSVPGTDTQYF.

The chain recombines TRBV7-8 with TRBJ1-1; D remains ambiguous. V was pared by 5 bases and J by 3 bases, with 13 bases between. This CDR3 has 14 amino acids. The germline CDR1 and CDR2 sequences are SGHVS and FQNEAQ. The CDR3 nucleotides read TGTGCCAGCAGCACCTACCAGAGGGACACTGAAGCTTTCTTT. Translated: CASSTYQRDTEAFF. The full variable domain, its missing parts supplied by reference TRBV7-8 and TRBJ1-1, is GAGVSQSPRYKVAKRGQDVALRCDPISGHVSLFWYQQALGQGPEFLTYFQNEAQLDKSGLPSDRFFAERPEGSVSTLKIQRTQQEDSAVYLCASSTYQRDTEAFFGQGTRLTVV.

The chain joins TRBV5-6 to TRBJ1-5; no clear D. Germline assignment: CDR1 SGHDT and CDR2 YYEEEE. This CDR3 spans 13 amino acids. The germline V and J ends were trimmed by 3 bases and 7 bases, with 11 bases remaining between them. The chain's CDR3 is CASSWRAVQPQHF. CDR3 sequence (DNA): TGTGCCAGCAGCTGGAGGGCCGTACAGCCCCAGCATTTT.

This clone is a singleton in its sample. CDR3 protein: CASSPLTDMNTEAFF. The CDR3 DNA reads as TGTGCCAGCAGCCCATTGACAGATATGAACACTGAAGCTTTCTTT. The V gene is TRBV14, the J gene TRBJ1-1; possible D gene TRBD1, 5 bases. Germline CDR1 reads SGHDN; CDR2 reads FVKESK. The CDR3 is made up of 15 amino acids. With 4 bases removed from V and 0 bases from J, the gap between germline ends came to 12 bases.

The rearrangement joins TRBV7-3 to TRBJ2-7; D uncertain. The CDR3 covers 13 residues. Per germline, CDR1 SGHTA and CDR2 FQGTGA. Trimming took off 2 bases at V and 1 base at J, with 6 bases between the two ends. The CDR3 reads CASSLGDSYEQYF. As DNA, the CDR3 is TGTGCCAGCAGCTTAGGGGATTCCTACGAGCAGTACTTC.

The V and J genes are TRBV19 and TRBJ1-5, with D possibly TRBD1 on 5 matching bases. This CDR3 has 15 residues. Germline lookup yields CDR1 LNHDA and CDR2 SQIVND (reference sequence). V shed 4 bases and J shed 6 bases, with 16 bases lying between them. The CDR3 loop is CASSTTGAGGQPQHF. The CDR3 coding sequence is TGTGCCAGTAGTACGACCGGGGCAGGAGGTCAGCCCCAGCATTTT.

The chain couples TRBV21-1 to TRBJ2-1. TRBV21-1 constitutes a pseudogene. CDR3 length: 14 amino acids. CDR3 nucleotide sequence: TGTGCCAGCAGTGTGACGGGGCAGTACAATGAGCAGTTCTTC. Translating gives CASSVTGQYNEQFF.

This clone was seen a handful of times. V and J are TRBV7-6 and TRBJ2-3; no clear D gene. In germline, CDR1 is SGHVS, CDR2 FNYEAQ. The CDR3 extends over 12 amino acids. V shed 5 bases and J shed 0 bases, with 3 bases lying between them. CDR3 region: CASSTSTDTQYF. The DNA for the CDR3 is TGTGCCAGCAGCACGAGCACAGATACGCAGTATTTT.

This sequence joins TRBV18 and TRBJ2-5; D uncertain. V was cut by 2 bases and J by 3 bases, with 7 bases left in between. The CDR3 length is 13 residues. Germline V gives CDR1 KGHSH, CDR2 LQKENI. CDR3: CASSPGVEETQYF. In nucleotides, the CDR3 is TGTGCCAGCTCACCAGGGGTCGAAGAGACCCAGTACTTC.

The chain carries TRBV27 and TRBJ1-2; unclear D gene. Trimming took 6 bases from V and 0 from J, leaving 11 bases between them. CDR1 is MNHEY and CDR2 is SMNVEV in the germline V gene (reference sequence). The CDR3 has 14 residues. The CDR3 loop reads CASSPQRTNYGYTF. The CDR3, as DNA: TGTGCCAGCAGCCCTCAGAGGACTAACTATGGCTACACCTTC.

This chain links TRBV6-1 with TRBJ1-1; tentatively, D is TRBD1 (5 bases). Germline V gives CDR1 MNHNS, CDR2 SASEGT. CDR3 length: 14 amino acids. Trimming removed 2 bases from V and 3 bases from J, with 10 bases in between. The CDR3 DNA reads TGTGCCAGCAGTGAAATGGGGGTGTACACTGAAGCTTTCTTT. It translates to CASSEMGVYTEAFF.

V and J are TRBV5-4 and TRBJ2-3, with 11 bases matching TRBD2. J was trimmed by 1 base and V by 1 base; bases with no gene match: 2. This CDR3 has 16 amino acids. CDR1 and CDR2 from the germline V gene are SGHNT and YYREEE (reference sequence). The CDR3 reads CASSLLTSGGTDTQYF. The CDR3 DNA reads TGTGCCAGCAGCTTGTTGACTAGCGGGGGCACAGATACGCAGTATTTT. Complete variable domain (other parts from reference TRBV5-4 and TRBJ2-3): ETGVTQSPTHLIKTRGQQVTLRCSSQSGHNTVSWYQQALGQGPQFIFQYYREEENGRGNFPPRFSGLQFPNYSSELNVNALELDDSALYLCASSLLTSGGTDTQYFGPGTRLTVL.

This clone was seen only once. The chain employs TRBV5-6 and TRBJ2-7; D is unresolved. Between the trimmed V and J ends, which lost 2 bases and 5 bases, there was a span of 14 bases. The CDR3 has 14 amino acids. Germline CDR1 reads SGHDT; CDR2 reads YYEEEE. In DNA, the CDR3 is TGTGCCAGCAGCTTTGTCAGAGGCACGGACGAGCAGTACTTC. Translation gives CASSFVRGTDEQYF.

This sequence joins TRBV19 and TRBJ2-7; TRBD1 is a possible D gene (6 bases). The CDR3 is made up of 13 amino acids. Per germline, CDR1 LNHDA and CDR2 SQIVND (reference sequence). V lost 4 bases, J lost 3 bases, and 10 bases lay in between. The CDR3 loop is CASSTGQFYEQYF. In DNA form, the CDR3 reads TGTGCCAGTAGTACTGGACAGTTCTACGAGCAGTACTTC.

The chain links TRBV9 to TRBJ1-2, with 9 bases that match TRBD1. The CDR3 runs 16 residues. Germline V CDR1 and CDR2: SGDLS, YYNGEE. J lost 6 bases, V lost 1 base, and 10 bases had no gene match. The CDR3 loop is CASSVRISGTGNGYTF. The CDR3 DNA follows: TGTGCCAGCAGCGTAAGGATTTCGGGGACAGGGAATGGCTACACCTTC.

J is TRBJ1-2 and V is TRBV30; possibly TRBD1 for D (5 bases). Germline loops: CDR1 GTSNPN, CDR2 SVGIG (reference sequence). The CDR3 is made up of 12 amino acids. V was shortened by 2 bases and J by 3 bases, with 7 bases between the two germline ends. In DNA, the CDR3 is TGTGCCTGGAGTCAGGGAGACTATGGCTACACCTTC. Amino acids: CAWSQGDYGYTF.